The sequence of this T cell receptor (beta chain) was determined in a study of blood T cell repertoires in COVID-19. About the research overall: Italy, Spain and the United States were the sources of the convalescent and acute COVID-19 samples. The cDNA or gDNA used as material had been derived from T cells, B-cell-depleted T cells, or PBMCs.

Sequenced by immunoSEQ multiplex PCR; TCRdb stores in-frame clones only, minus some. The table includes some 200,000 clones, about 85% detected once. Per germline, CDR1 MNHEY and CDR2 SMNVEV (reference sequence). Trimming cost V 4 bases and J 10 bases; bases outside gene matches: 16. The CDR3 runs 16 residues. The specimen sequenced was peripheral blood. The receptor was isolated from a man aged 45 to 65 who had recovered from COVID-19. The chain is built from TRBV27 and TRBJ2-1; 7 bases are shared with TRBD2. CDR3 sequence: CASSSRWAGEIREQFF. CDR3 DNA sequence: TGTGCCAGCAGTTCCCGTTGGGCGGGAGAAATCCGAGAGCAGTTCTTC.